This record covers a single T cell receptor (beta chain). Its antigen is currently unknown. The authors ran a second PCR of about 7 to 11 cycles using a sample-barcoded 5' primer and a J-beta primer mix. MiXCR was run by TCRdb on the 5' RACE reads, yielding one entry per CDR3 protein. The sample holds roughly 550,000 distinct CDR3 sequences, nearly 25% seen once. These data originate in a study of blood T cells in healthy people across ages. Study findings and constraints: Naive T cell percentage by flow cytometry tracked strongly with beta diversity. Considered underestimates were the diversity estimates obtained from one million T cells.

Germline values: CDR1 MDHEN, CDR2 SYDVKM. The CDR3 sequence is 13 residues long. The V and J ends lost 6 bases and 4 bases, in that order; junction bases with no gene match: 4. Sample donors were healthy Caucasian individuals that came from Russia, aged roughly 6 to 95. The same specimen was also included in a second study, on T cells of mothers and their children.

Input material: blood. This chain links TRBV28 with TRBJ2-5, with 8 bases fitting TRBD1. This TCR derives from a boy aged 5-17 years in good health. The CDR3, as DNA: TGTGCCAGCAGAATTGGACAGGGAGAGACCCAGTACTTC. Its translation is CASRIGQGETQYF.